Listed below are T cell receptor beta chains from one sample, sequenced in a study of T-cell reconstitution after alpha-beta-depleted transplantation in children. Using its own MiXCR run on the PCR reads, TCRdb lists one record per CDR3 protein. The repertoire includes tens of thousands of distinct CDR3 sequences, roughly 4.9% of them detected once, and approximately 20% sits in the top ten. The source material was PBMCs, mostly from graft donor cells, sampled 180 days after TCRalphabeta/CD19-depleted stem cell transplant. The receptors here all came from a boy under two years old who had a stem cell transplant for acute myeloid leukemia, so the T cells may come from the graft donor. Both conserved end residues are part of each CDR3. A D gene is named only where the DNA matches it firmly. For some rows the clone size is stated as once, few or many, or as a class when expanded; others skip it.

V gene: TRBV7-2
D gene: -
J gene: TRBJ2-7
clone size: many
CDR3 DNA: TGTGCCAGCAGCTCCCACTACGAGCAGTACTTC
CDR3 protein: CASSSHYEQYF

V gene: TRBV2
D gene: -
J gene: TRBJ1-5
clone size: many
CDR3 DNA: TGTGCCAGCAGTGAAGCATGGGGCAGGCCCTCCAATCAGCCCCAGCATTTT
CDR3 protein: CASSEAWGRPSNQPQHF

V gene: TRBV2
D gene: -
J gene: TRBJ2-1
clone size: many
CDR3 DNA: TGTGCCGTGGGCGGGACAGCCCTTTACAATGAGCAGTTCTTC
CDR3 protein: CAVGGTALYNEQFF

V gene: TRBV7-8
D gene: -
J gene: TRBJ2-4
clone size: many
CDR3 DNA: TGTGCCAGCAGCCCTGCCCGCCAAAACATTCAGTACTTC
CDR3 protein: CASSPARQNIQYF

V gene: TRBV15
D gene: -
J gene: TRBJ2-7
clone size: many
CDR3 DNA: TGTGCCACCAGCAGAGATCGTAGCACCTACGAGCAGTACTTC
CDR3 protein: CATSRDRSTYEQYF

V gene: TRBV7-9
D gene: TRBD2
J gene: TRBJ2-1
clone size: many
CDR3 DNA: TGTGCCAGCAGCTTAGGGCCTCAAGCGGGGGTCTTCGATGAGCAGTTCTTC
CDR3 protein: CASSLGPQAGVFDEQFF

V gene: TRBV7-2
D gene: -
J gene: TRBJ2-1
clone size: many
CDR3 DNA: TGTGCCAGCAGCTTAGAGAGGGATAATGAGCAGTTCTTC
CDR3 protein: CASSLERDNEQFF

V gene: TRBV5-1
D gene: TRBD2
J gene: TRBJ2-5
clone size: many
CDR3 DNA: TGCGCCAGCAGCCGGAACGCGGGGGGGGGAGAGACCCAGTACTTC
CDR3 protein: CASSRNAGGGETQYF

V gene: TRBV10-3
D gene: -
J gene: TRBJ2-1
clone size: many
CDR3 DNA: TGTGCCATCAGTGAGAAAGACAGTAAATGGAATGAGCAGTTCTTC
CDR3 protein: CAISEKDSKWNEQFF

V gene: TRBV4-1
D gene: -
J gene: TRBJ2-4
clone size: many
CDR3 DNA: TGCGCCAGCAGCCAAGAAGGTGGGACCCTAGCCAAAAACATTCAGTACTTC
CDR3 protein: CASSQEGGTLAKNIQYF

V gene: TRBV19
D gene: TRBD2
J gene: TRBJ2-3
clone size: -
CDR3 DNA: TGTGCCACCCGGACTAGCGGGGGGGCGTATACGCAGTATTTT
CDR3 protein: CATRTSGGAYTQYF

V gene: TRBV4-3
D gene: -
J gene: TRBJ1-1
clone size: many
CDR3 DNA: TGCGCCAGCAGCCCACAGATGGGGGTGAACACTGAAGCTTTCTTT
CDR3 protein: CASSPQMGVNTEAFF

V gene: TRBV20-1
D gene: -
J gene: TRBJ1-1
clone size: few
CDR3 DNA: TGCAGTGCTAGTTCAGGTGGCACTGAAGCTTTCTTT
CDR3 protein: CSASSGGTEAFF

V gene: TRBV9
D gene: -
J gene: TRBJ2-7
clone size: many
CDR3 DNA: TGTGCCAGCAGCATCTCCGGGACGGCCTTTTACGAGCAGTACTTC
CDR3 protein: CASSISGTAFYEQYF

V gene: TRBV6-2/TRBV6-3
D gene: -
J gene: TRBJ2-2
clone size: many
CDR3 DNA: TGTGCCAGCAGTTACCCCGGGGAGCTGTTTTTT
CDR3 protein: CASSYPGELFF

V gene: TRBV4-3
D gene: -
J gene: TRBJ2-1
clone size: few
CDR3 DNA: TGCGCCAGCAGCCCAGAGAGGGACTATGAGCAGTTCTTC
CDR3 protein: CASSPERDYEQFF

V gene: TRBV15
D gene: -
J gene: TRBJ2-7
clone size: many
CDR3 DNA: TGTGCCACCAGCAGAGAACAGGGCAGATACGAGCAGTACTTC
CDR3 protein: CATSREQGRYEQYF

V gene: TRBV10-3
D gene: TRBD1
J gene: TRBJ2-7
clone size: many
CDR3 DNA: TGTGCCATCAGGGGTGGACAGGGGGCAGACGAGCAGTACTTC
CDR3 protein: CAIRGGQGADEQYF

V gene: TRBV4-3
D gene: -
J gene: TRBJ2-4
clone size: many
CDR3 DNA: TGCGCCAGCAGCCCCCGGGTAGTGGGGGGCAAAAACATTCAGTACTTC
CDR3 protein: CASSPRVVGGKNIQYF

V gene: TRBV29-1
D gene: -
J gene: TRBJ1-4
clone size: many
CDR3 DNA: TGCAGCGTTGGAGGCGATGAAAAACTGTTTTTT
CDR3 protein: CSVGGDEKLFF

V gene: TRBV7-9
D gene: TRBD1
J gene: TRBJ2-7
clone size: many
CDR3 DNA: TGTGCCAGCAGCTCTAATCCGGGACAGGGGCACTCCTACGAGCAGTACTTC
CDR3 protein: CASSSNPGQGHSYEQYF

V gene: TRBV7-2
D gene: -
J gene: TRBJ2-2
clone size: many
CDR3 DNA: TGTGCCAGCAGCTTAGGCCGTTGGGACACCGGGGAGCTGTTTTTT
CDR3 protein: CASSLGRWDTGELFF

V gene: TRBV6-5
D gene: TRBD1
J gene: TRBJ1-6
clone size: few
CDR3 DNA: TGTGCCAGCAGTTCCTCCTATACAGGGGGCGGATCACCCCTCCACTTT
CDR3 protein: CASSSSYTGGGSPLHF

V gene: TRBV12-3/TRBV12-4
D gene: -
J gene: TRBJ2-7
clone size: many
CDR3 DNA: TGTGCCAGCAGTTTAAGGAACGGCTGGGGACTGCAGTACTTC
CDR3 protein: CASSLRNGWGLQYF

V gene: TRBV7-2
D gene: -
J gene: TRBJ1-1
clone size: many
CDR3 DNA: TGTGCCAGCAGCTTAGACTTAACTGAAGCTTTCTTT
CDR3 protein: CASSLDLTEAFF

V gene: TRBV6-1
D gene: TRBD1
J gene: TRBJ1-5
clone size: many
CDR3 DNA: TGTGCCAGCAGTGCCCCGGGACAGGGGGCGAGTAAAAGTCAGCCCCAGCATTTT
CDR3 protein: CASSAPGQGASKSQPQHF

V gene: TRBV10-1
D gene: TRBD1
J gene: TRBJ2-1
clone size: medium-sized
CDR3 DNA: TGCGCCAGCACCTTAGACAGGGAAAGCTCCTACAATGAGCAGTTCTTC
CDR3 protein: CASTLDRESSYNEQFF

V gene: TRBV5-5
D gene: TRBD1
J gene: TRBJ1-5
clone size: many
CDR3 DNA: TGTGCCAGCAGCTTTCCCGGGACAGGTGAGAATCAGCCCCAGCATTTT
CDR3 protein: CASSFPGTGENQPQHF

V gene: TRBV19
D gene: -
J gene: TRBJ2-3
clone size: many
CDR3 DNA: TGTGCCAGTAATAGCGGACGCACAGATACGCAGTATTTT
CDR3 protein: CASNSGRTDTQYF

V gene: TRBV2
D gene: -
J gene: TRBJ1-2
clone size: -
CDR3 DNA: TGTGCCAGCTACCTGAGGGGCTACACCTTC
CDR3 protein: CASYLRGYTF

V gene: TRBV24-1
D gene: -
J gene: TRBJ2-5
clone size: many
CDR3 DNA: TGTGCCACCAGTGACTGGACAGAGACTAAAGAGACCCAGTACTTC
CDR3 protein: CATSDWTETKETQYF